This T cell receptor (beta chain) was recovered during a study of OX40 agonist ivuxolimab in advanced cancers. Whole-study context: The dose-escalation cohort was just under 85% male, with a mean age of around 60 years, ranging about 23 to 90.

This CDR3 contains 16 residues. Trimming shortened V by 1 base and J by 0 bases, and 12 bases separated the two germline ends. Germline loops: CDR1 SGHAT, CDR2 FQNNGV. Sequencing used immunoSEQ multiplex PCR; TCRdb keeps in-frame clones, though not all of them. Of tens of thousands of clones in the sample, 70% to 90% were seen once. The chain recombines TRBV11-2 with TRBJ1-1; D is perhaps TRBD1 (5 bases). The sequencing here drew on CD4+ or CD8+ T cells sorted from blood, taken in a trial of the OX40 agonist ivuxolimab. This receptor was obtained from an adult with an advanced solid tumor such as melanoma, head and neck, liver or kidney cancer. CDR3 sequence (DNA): TGTGCCAGCAGCTTAGGGGGGTGGCGGATGAACACTGAAGCTTTCTTT. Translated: CASSLGGWRMNTEAFF.